This TCR beta chain stems from a study of cytomegalovirus exposure and HLA in healthy donors. Findings and limits, study-wide: According to a later analysis, most TCR beta chains associated with CMV appeared HLA-restricted.

As for this clone: The antigen is undetermined.

PCR employed 60 Vbeta and 13 Jbeta primers. The repertoire was sequenced with immunoSEQ multiplex PCR; TCRdb's copy has only in-frame clones and lacks some. There are 180,000 or so clones in the sample; approximately 80% occur only once, and more than 1.1% lies in the top ten. Trimming removed 0 bases from V and 2 bases from J, with 15 bases in between. CDR3 length equals 17 residues. Germline CDR1 is LNHNV and CDR2 is YYDKDF (reference sequence). The sequence came from a girl under 18 in good health and CMV-seropositive. Sequenced: PBMCs. This chain joins TRBV15 and TRBJ2-3; weak D call: TRBD2 (6 bases). CDR3 residues: CATSREGDSGPTDTQYF. DNA for the CDR3: TGTGCCACCAGCAGAGAAGGGGATAGCGGACCCACAGATACGCAGTATTTT.